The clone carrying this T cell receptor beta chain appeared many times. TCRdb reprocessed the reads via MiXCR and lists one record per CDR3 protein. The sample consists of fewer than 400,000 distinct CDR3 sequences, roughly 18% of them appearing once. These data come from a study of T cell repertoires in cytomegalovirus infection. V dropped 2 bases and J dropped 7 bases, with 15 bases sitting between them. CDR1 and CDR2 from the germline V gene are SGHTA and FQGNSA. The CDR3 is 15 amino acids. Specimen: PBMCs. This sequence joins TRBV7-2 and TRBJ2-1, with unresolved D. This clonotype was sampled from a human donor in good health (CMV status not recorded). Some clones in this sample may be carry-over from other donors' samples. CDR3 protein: CASSLSKLQINEQFF. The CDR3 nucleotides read TGTGCCAGCAGCTTATCTAAGCTCCAAATAAATGAGCAGTTCTTC.